These T cell receptor beta chains were read from a single sample in a study of cytomegalovirus exposure and HLA in healthy donors. This table comes from immunoSEQ multiplex PCR, and its TCRdb copy is limited to in-frame clones, with some not included. This sample has 130,000 or so clones, with under 70% found just once. Sequencing used PBMCs. The receptors come from a woman aged 60-75 years in good health and CMV-seronegative. The CDR3 runs from the conserved cysteine through the conserved F or W. The order of the fields is clone size, V gene, D gene, J gene, CDR3 DNA, CDR3 protein. A D gene is named only where the DNA matches it firmly. Size values are once, few and many counts, or a class for expanded clones, and some rows have none.

clone_size: NA; v_call: TRBV11-2; d_call: TRBD2; j_call: TRBJ2-7; cdr3_nt: TGTGCCAGCAGCTCCCTATCACTAGCGGCCTACGAGCAGTACTTC; cdr3_aa: CASSSLSLAAYEQYF
clone_size: NA; v_call: TRBV5-4; d_call: TRBD1; j_call: TRBJ1-4; cdr3_nt: TGTGCCAGCAGCCCCGACCTAGGACAGGGGGAAAAACTGTTTTTT; cdr3_aa: CASSPDLGQGEKLFF
clone_size: NA; v_call: TRBV6-5; d_call: NA; j_call: TRBJ1-2; cdr3_nt: TGTGCCAGCAGTCGCCAGCCGGGATTTAACTATGGCTACACCTTC; cdr3_aa: CASSRQPGFNYGYTF
clone_size: few; v_call: TRBV29-1; d_call: NA; j_call: TRBJ1-3; cdr3_nt: TGCAGCGTTGGCCTGGGACACTCTGGAAACACCATATATTTT; cdr3_aa: CSVGLGHSGNTIYF
clone_size: NA; v_call: TRBV5-4; d_call: TRBD2; j_call: TRBJ2-4; cdr3_nt: TGTGCCAGCAGCGTAGCCTCGACTAGCGGGGCAAACATTCAGTACTTC; cdr3_aa: CASSVASTSGANIQYF
clone_size: NA; v_call: TRBV6-4; d_call: TRBD2; j_call: TRBJ2-7; cdr3_nt: TGTGCCAGTTGCTGGGGGGGGAACAGGTCCTACGAGCAGTACTTC; cdr3_aa: CASCWGGNRSYEQYF
clone_size: NA; v_call: TRBV7-2; d_call: TRBD1; j_call: TRBJ2-5; cdr3_nt: TGTGCCAGCAGCACCGACAGGGGGCGCGAGGAGACCCAGTACTTC; cdr3_aa: CASSTDRGREETQYF
clone_size: NA; v_call: TRBV29-1; d_call: TRBD1; j_call: TRBJ1-1; cdr3_nt: TGCAGCGTTGTTTCGGGGACAGGGGGAAGGGCTTTCTTT; cdr3_aa: CSVVSGTGGRAFF
clone_size: NA; v_call: TRBV4-2; d_call: NA; j_call: TRBJ2-1; cdr3_nt: TGTGCCAGCAGCCAAGAGGGCGGGCGCTCCTACAATGAGCAGTTCTTC; cdr3_aa: CASSQEGGRSYNEQFF
clone_size: NA; v_call: TRBV7-8; d_call: NA; j_call: TRBJ2-7; cdr3_nt: TGTGCCAGCAGCTTGAATCGAGGAAGCTCCTACGAGCAGTACTTC; cdr3_aa: CASSLNRGSSYEQYF
clone_size: NA; v_call: TRBV7-2; d_call: TRBD2; j_call: TRBJ2-7; cdr3_nt: TGTGCCAGCAGCTCGGTGGGGGGGGAGCAGTACTTC; cdr3_aa: CASSSVGGEQYF
clone_size: NA; v_call: TRBV5-4; d_call: NA; j_call: TRBJ2-1; cdr3_nt: TGTGCCAGCAGCTTGGAGCTAAGCTTGTCCCATGAGCAGTTCTTC; cdr3_aa: CASSLELSLSHEQFF
clone_size: NA; v_call: TRBV23-1; d_call: NA; j_call: TRBJ2-1; cdr3_nt: TGCGCCAGCAGTCCCCGGAACAGTACCTACAATGAGCAGTTCTTC; cdr3_aa: CASSPRNSTYNEQFF
clone_size: NA; v_call: TRBV5-4; d_call: TRBD1; j_call: TRBJ2-3; cdr3_nt: TGTGCCAGCAGCTCGACCGGGACAGCCACAGATACGCAGTATTTT; cdr3_aa: CASSSTGTATDTQYF
clone_size: NA; v_call: TRBV28; d_call: TRBD2; j_call: TRBJ2-5; cdr3_nt: TGTGCCAGCAGTTTATTCCTTAGCGGGACCAGCCAAGAGACCCAGTACTTC; cdr3_aa: CASSLFLSGTSQETQYF
clone_size: NA; v_call: TRBV13; d_call: TRBD2; j_call: TRBJ2-3; cdr3_nt: TGTGCCAGCAGCACCGGACTAGCGGGGATCACAGATACGCAGTATTTT; cdr3_aa: CASSTGLAGITDTQYF
clone_size: NA; v_call: TRBV18; d_call: NA; j_call: TRBJ2-3; cdr3_nt: TGTGCCAGCTCAACCGGACAATCAGGCACAGATACGCAGTATTTT; cdr3_aa: CASSTGQSGTDTQYF
clone_size: NA; v_call: TRBV15; d_call: TRBD2; j_call: TRBJ2-1; cdr3_nt: TGTGCCACCAGCAGCGGTCCGGGGGGAAACAATGAGCAGTTCTTC; cdr3_aa: CATSSGPGGNNEQFF
clone_size: few; v_call: TRBV28; d_call: TRBD1; j_call: TRBJ2-1; cdr3_nt: TGTGCCAGCAGCCCCGACGGGACAGCTTATCGTGAGCAGTTCTTC; cdr3_aa: CASSPDGTAYREQFF
clone_size: NA; v_call: TRBV7-2; d_call: TRBD2; j_call: TRBJ2-5; cdr3_nt: TGTGCCAGCAGCTTAGGGGGGACTAGCGGGAATCAAGAGACCCAGTACTTC; cdr3_aa: CASSLGGTSGNQETQYF
clone_size: NA; v_call: TRBV7-2; d_call: NA; j_call: TRBJ1-2; cdr3_nt: TGTGCCAGCAGCTTAGCGACAGTCTATGGCTACACCTTC; cdr3_aa: CASSLATVYGYTF
clone_size: few; v_call: TRBV19; d_call: NA; j_call: TRBJ1-3; cdr3_nt: TGTGCCAGTAGTTCATGGACTGAGGGAAACACCATATATTTT; cdr3_aa: CASSSWTEGNTIYF
clone_size: once; v_call: TRBV6-1; d_call: NA; j_call: TRBJ2-3; cdr3_nt: TGTGCCAGCAGTGAGACCTTGGTATCCGGGAACCCCACAGATACGCAGTATTTT; cdr3_aa: CASSETLVSGNPTDTQYF
clone_size: NA; v_call: TRBV7-2; d_call: TRBD2; j_call: TRBJ2-7; cdr3_nt: TGTGCCAGCAGCTACGCCGGGACTAGCGGGTCCCACGAGCAGTACTTC; cdr3_aa: CASSYAGTSGSHEQYF
clone_size: NA; v_call: TRBV7-2; d_call: TRBD2; j_call: TRBJ2-1; cdr3_nt: TGTGCCAGCAGCTTAGATAGCGGGGGGGCCAATGAGCAGTTCTTC; cdr3_aa: CASSLDSGGANEQFF
clone_size: few; v_call: TRBV6-5; d_call: NA; j_call: TRBJ1-4; cdr3_nt: TGTGCCAGCAGTTTGGGGGGGGACGGATATGAAAAACTGTTTTTT; cdr3_aa: CASSLGGDGYEKLFF
clone_size: NA; v_call: TRBV28; d_call: TRBD2; j_call: TRBJ2-1; cdr3_nt: TGTGCCAGCAGCCCAAGACTAGCGGGCTCCTACAATGAGCAGTTCTTC; cdr3_aa: CASSPRLAGSYNEQFF
clone_size: few; v_call: TRBV7-2; d_call: TRBD1; j_call: TRBJ1-3; cdr3_nt: TGTGCCAGCAGCGCACAGGGGGCGTCTGGAAACACCATATATTTT; cdr3_aa: CASSAQGASGNTIYF
clone_size: NA; v_call: TRBV11-3; d_call: TRBD2; j_call: TRBJ2-7; cdr3_nt: TGTGCCAGCAGCGGGACGCTAGCGGGGGCGTACGAGCAGTACTTC; cdr3_aa: CASSGTLAGAYEQYF
clone_size: few; v_call: TRBV5-4; d_call: TRBD1; j_call: TRBJ1-2; cdr3_nt: TGTGCCAGCAGCACAGACAGGGTACGCGGCTACACCTTC; cdr3_aa: CASSTDRVRGYTF
clone_size: NA; v_call: TRBV19; d_call: NA; j_call: TRBJ2-3; cdr3_nt: TGTGCCAGTAGTCCCACACCAGGGACAGATACGCAGTATTTT; cdr3_aa: CASSPTPGTDTQYF
clone_size: NA; v_call: TRBV29-1; d_call: NA; j_call: TRBJ2-1; cdr3_nt: TGCAGCGACTGGGACGGACAGAGCTCCTACAATGAGCAGTTCTTC; cdr3_aa: CSDWDGQSSYNEQFF
clone_size: NA; v_call: TRBV6-5; d_call: TRBD2; j_call: TRBJ2-7; cdr3_nt: TGTGCCAGCAGTTACGGCGGGAGGGTCCACGAGCAGTACTTC; cdr3_aa: CASSYGGRVHEQYF
clone_size: once; v_call: TRBV19; d_call: TRBD1; j_call: TRBJ2-2; cdr3_nt: TGTGCCAGTACGACACAGGGGGTAAACACCGGGGAGCTGTTTTTT; cdr3_aa: CASTTQGVNTGELFF
clone_size: NA; v_call: TRBV7-3; d_call: NA; j_call: TRBJ2-7; cdr3_nt: TGTGCCAGCAGCTTATATCCAGGGAACGAGCAGTACTTC; cdr3_aa: CASSLYPGNEQYF
clone_size: NA; v_call: TRBV6-5; d_call: TRBD1; j_call: TRBJ1-1; cdr3_nt: TGTGCCAGCAGTTCCTTCGGGACAGGAATTCCCCCGTCAGCTTTCTTT; cdr3_aa: CASSSFGTGIPPSAFF
clone_size: NA; v_call: TRBV15; d_call: TRBD2; j_call: TRBJ2-7; cdr3_nt: TGTGCCACCAGCAGAGTAGGAGCGGGAGGAGCCTACGAGCAGTACTTC; cdr3_aa: CATSRVGAGGAYEQYF
clone_size: NA; v_call: TRBV2; d_call: TRBD1; j_call: TRBJ2-5; cdr3_nt: TGTGCCAGCAGGCGGCAGGGGGTAGAGACCCAGTACTTC; cdr3_aa: CASRRQGVETQYF
clone_size: NA; v_call: TRBV6-4; d_call: NA; j_call: TRBJ2-3; cdr3_nt: TGTGCCAGCAGTCCGACTGGCACAGATACGCAGTATTTT; cdr3_aa: CASSPTGTDTQYF
clone_size: NA; v_call: TRBV7-8; d_call: NA; j_call: TRBJ2-1; cdr3_nt: TGTGCCAGCAGCTTTGAAACATACTACAATGAGCAGTTCTTC; cdr3_aa: CASSFETYYNEQFF
clone_size: once; v_call: TRBV6-1; d_call: NA; j_call: TRBJ1-2; cdr3_nt: TGTGCCAGCAGTGAAGGGCCCGGGTATGGCTACACCTTC; cdr3_aa: CASSEGPGYGYTF
clone_size: NA; v_call: TRBV27; d_call: NA; j_call: TRBJ1-2; cdr3_nt: TGTGCCAGCGCCGGTGGCAGGAACTATGGCTACACCTTC; cdr3_aa: CASAGGRNYGYTF
clone_size: once; v_call: TRBV12-2; d_call: NA; j_call: TRBJ2-5; cdr3_nt: TGTGCAAGTCGCTTAGTCAGGGGGCGAGGGGAGACCCAGTACTTC; cdr3_aa: CASRLVRGRGETQYF
clone_size: NA; v_call: TRBV29-1; d_call: TRBD2; j_call: TRBJ2-5; cdr3_nt: TGCAGCGTTGACCGGGGGGGCAGGGAGACCCAGTACTTC; cdr3_aa: CSVDRGGRETQYF
clone_size: NA; v_call: TRBV19; d_call: TRBD1; j_call: TRBJ2-3; cdr3_nt: TGTGCCAGTAGTATATTGGGGCCAGGGGGCCGGTCAGATACGCAGTATTTT; cdr3_aa: CASSILGPGGRSDTQYF